This T cell receptor beta chain was documented in a study of cytomegalovirus exposure and HLA in healthy donors. Sequenced by immunoSEQ multiplex PCR; TCRdb stores in-frame clones only, minus some. The sample has around 250,000 clones, 90% seen once. Germline values: CDR1 ENHRY, CDR2 SYGVKD. CDR3 size: 17 residues. The V end was cut by 1 base, the J end by 2 bases, with 14 bases between. Remarks on this clone: Its antigen is unidentified.

Study-level points and caveats: The authors enumerated roughly 160 TCR beta chains as linked to cytomegalovirus.

The specimen sequenced was PBMCs. The TCR originated in a woman under 30 in good health and CMV-seronegative. The V and J genes are TRBV10-3 and TRBJ2-2, with a possible D match to TRBD1 (6 bases). CDR3 in amino acids: CAISEWGSGVNTGELFF. The CDR3, as DNA: TGTGCCATCAGTGAGTGGGGGTCAGGGGTCAACACCGGGGAGCTGTTTTTT.